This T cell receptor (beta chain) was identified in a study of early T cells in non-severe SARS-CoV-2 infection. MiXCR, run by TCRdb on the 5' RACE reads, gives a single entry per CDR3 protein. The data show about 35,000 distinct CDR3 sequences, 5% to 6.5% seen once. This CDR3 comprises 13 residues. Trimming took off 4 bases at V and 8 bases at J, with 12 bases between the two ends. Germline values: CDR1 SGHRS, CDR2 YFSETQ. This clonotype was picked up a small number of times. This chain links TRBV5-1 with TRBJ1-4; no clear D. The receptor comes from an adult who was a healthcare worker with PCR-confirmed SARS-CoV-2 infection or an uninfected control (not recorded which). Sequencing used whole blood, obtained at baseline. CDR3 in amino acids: CASSPAEGEKLFF. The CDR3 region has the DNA TGCGCCAGCAGCCCTGCTGAGGGAGAAAAACTGTTTTTT.